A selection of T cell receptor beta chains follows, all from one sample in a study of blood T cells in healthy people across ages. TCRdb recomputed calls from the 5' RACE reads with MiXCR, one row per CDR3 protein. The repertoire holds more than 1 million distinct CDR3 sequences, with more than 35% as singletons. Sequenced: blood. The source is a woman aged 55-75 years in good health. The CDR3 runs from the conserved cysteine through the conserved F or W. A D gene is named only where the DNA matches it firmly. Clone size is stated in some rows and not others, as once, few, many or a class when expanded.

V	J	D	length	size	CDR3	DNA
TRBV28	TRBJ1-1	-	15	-	CASSTSGDPNTEAFF	TGTGCCAGCAGTACGTCAGGGGATCCTAACACTGAAGCTTTCTTT
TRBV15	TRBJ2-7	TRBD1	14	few	CATSARDSSYEQYF	TGTGCCACCAGCGCCCGGGACAGTTCTTACGAGCAGTACTTC
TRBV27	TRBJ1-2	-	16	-	CASSRYTPTANYGYTF	TGTGCCAGCAGTCGCTATACTCCGACAGCTAACTATGGCTACACCTTC
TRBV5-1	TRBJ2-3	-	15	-	CASTIASPSADTQYF	TGCGCCAGCACAATTGCAAGCCCTAGCGCAGATACGCAGTATTTT
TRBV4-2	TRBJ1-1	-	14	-	CASSQEIANTEAFF	TGTGCCAGCAGCCAAGAAATAGCGAACACTGAAGCTTTCTTT
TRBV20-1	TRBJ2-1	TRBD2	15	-	CSATPLAGGYNEQFF	TGCAGTGCTACGCCACTAGCGGGAGGCTACAATGAGCAGTTCTTC
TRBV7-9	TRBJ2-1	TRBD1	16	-	CASSLVPGQGANEQFF	TGTGCCAGCAGCTTAGTCCCGGGACAGGGGGCCAATGAGCAGTTCTTC
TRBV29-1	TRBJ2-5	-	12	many	CSRPGPQETQYF	TGCAGCCGTCCCGGACCTCAAGAGACCCAGTACTTC
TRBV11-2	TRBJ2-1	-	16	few	CASSSLASHSYNEQFF	TGTGCCAGCAGCAGCCTAGCGTCCCACTCCTACAATGAGCAGTTCTTC
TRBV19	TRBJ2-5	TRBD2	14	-	CASSLGTSVNEQYF	TGTGCCAGTAGCCTCGGGACTAGCGTCAATGAGCAGTACTTC
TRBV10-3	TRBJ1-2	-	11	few	CAIRGFDGYTF	TGTGCCATCAGGGGGTTCGATGGCTACACCTTC
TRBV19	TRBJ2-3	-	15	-	CATSGGYQDTDTQYF	TGTGCTACATCGGGCGGTTATCAAGACACAGATACGCAGTATTTT
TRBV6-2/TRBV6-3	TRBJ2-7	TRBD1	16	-	CASSYKTGGATYEQYF	TGTGCCAGCAGTTACAAGACAGGGGGTGCCACCTACGAGCAGTACTTC
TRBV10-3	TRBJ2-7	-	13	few	CAISPDTSHEQYF	TGTGCCATCAGTCCCGACACGAGTCACGAGCAGTACTTC
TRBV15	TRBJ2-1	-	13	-	CATSRITLNEQFF	TGTGCCACCAGCAGGATTACTTTAAATGAGCAGTTCTTC
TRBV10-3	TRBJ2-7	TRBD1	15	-	CAISLNRGNSYEQYF	TGTGCCATCAGCCTGAACAGGGGCAACTCCTACGAGCAGTACTTC
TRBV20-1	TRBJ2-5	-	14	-	CSARDPGAAETQYF	TGCAGTGCTAGAGATCCCGGGGCAGCGGAGACCCAGTACTTC
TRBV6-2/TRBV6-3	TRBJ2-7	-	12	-	CASCSEPYEQYF	TGTGCCAGCTGTTCGGAACCCTACGAGCAGTACTTC
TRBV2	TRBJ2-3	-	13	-	CASSRGVRDTQYF	TGTGCCAGCAGTCGCGGAGTCCGAGATACGCAGTATTTT
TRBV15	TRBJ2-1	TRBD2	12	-	CATSGSYNEQFF	TGTGCCACGAGCGGGAGCTACAATGAGCAGTTCTTC
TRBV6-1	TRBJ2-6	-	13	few	CASSETGANVLTF	TGTGCCAGCAGTGAAACTGGGGCCAACGTCCTGACTTTC
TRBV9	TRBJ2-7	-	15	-	CASSNPARAYNEQYF	TGTGCCAGCAGCAACCCTGCGCGGGCCTACAATGAGCAGTACTTC
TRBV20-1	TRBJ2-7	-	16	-	CSARWDDRNPYNEQYF	TGCAGTGCTAGATGGGATGACAGAAATCCCTACAATGAGCAGTACTTC
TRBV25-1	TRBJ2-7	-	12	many	CASSDPLYEQYF	TGTGCCAGCAGTGATCCCCTTTACGAGCAGTACTTC
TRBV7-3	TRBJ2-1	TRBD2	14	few	CASSLTSDTNEQFF	TGTGCCAGCAGCCTGACTAGCGACACCAATGAGCAGTTCTTC
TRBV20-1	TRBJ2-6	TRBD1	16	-	CSARNRGHSGANVLTF	TGCAGTGCTAGAAACAGGGGACACTCTGGGGCCAACGTCCTGACTTTC
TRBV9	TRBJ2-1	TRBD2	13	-	CASSVGGSDEQFF	TGTGCCAGCAGCGTAGGCGGGAGTGATGAGCAGTTCTTC
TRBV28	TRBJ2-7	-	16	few	CASSLSSGIISYEQYF	TGTGCCAGCAGTTTAAGTAGCGGTATTATCTCCTACGAGCAGTACTTC
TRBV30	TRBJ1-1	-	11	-	CAWLQGTEAFF	TGTGCCTGGCTGCAGGGCACTGAAGCTTTCTTT
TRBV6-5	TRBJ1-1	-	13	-	CASSYSGETEAFF	TGTGCCAGCAGTTATTCGGGGGAGACTGAAGCTTTCTTT
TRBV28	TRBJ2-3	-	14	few	CASSDPEGSDTQYF	TGTGCCAGCAGTGACCCGGAGGGCTCAGATACGCAGTATTTT
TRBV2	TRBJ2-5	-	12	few	CASGTFQETQYF	TGTGCCAGCGGGACATTTCAAGAGACCCAGTACTTC
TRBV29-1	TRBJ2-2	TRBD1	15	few	CSVEGGTGKAGELFF	TGCAGCGTTGAGGGCGGGACAGGGAAGGCCGGGGAGCTGTTTTTT
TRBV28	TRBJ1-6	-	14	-	CASLSDRMYSPLHF	TGTGCCAGCCTCTCGGACAGAATGTATTCACCCCTCCACTTT
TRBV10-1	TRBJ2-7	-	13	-	CASSEGSTYEQYF	TGCGCCAGCAGTGAAGGATCCACCTACGAGCAGTACTTC
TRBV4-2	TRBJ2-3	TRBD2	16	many	CASSQVSSGRSDTQYF	TGTGCCAGCAGCCAAGTGTCTAGCGGGAGGTCAGATACGCAGTATTTT
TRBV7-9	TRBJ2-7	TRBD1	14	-	CANTSGTGPYEQYF	TGTGCCAACACTTCCGGGACAGGGCCTTACGAGCAGTACTTC
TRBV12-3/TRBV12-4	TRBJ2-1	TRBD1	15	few	CASCRGGQGVNEQFF	TGTGCCAGCTGTCGGGGGGGACAGGGGGTCAATGAGCAGTTCTTC
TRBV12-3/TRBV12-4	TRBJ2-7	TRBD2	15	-	CASSFTQRREGAQYF	TGTGCCAGCAGTTTTACGCAAAGGCGGGAGGGGGCCCAGTACTTC
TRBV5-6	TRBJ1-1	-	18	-	CASSLALRPAGMNTEAFF	TGTGCCAGCAGCTTGGCTCTCCGGCCTGCGGGAATGAACACTGAAGCTTTCTTT
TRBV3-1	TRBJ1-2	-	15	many	CASSQDPTINYGYTF	TGTGCCAGCAGCCAAGATCCGACAATTAACTATGGCTACACCTTC
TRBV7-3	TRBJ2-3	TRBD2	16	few	CASSPARGGFTDTQYF	TGTGCCAGCAGCCCCGCACGGGGGGGCTTCACAGATACGCAGTATTTT
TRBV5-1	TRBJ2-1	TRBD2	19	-	CASSWGGLAGRLSYNEQFF	TGCGCCAGCAGCTGGGGGGGACTAGCGGGAAGATTATCCTACAATGAGCAGTTCTTC
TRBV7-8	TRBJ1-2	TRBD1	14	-	CASSMGQGRYGYTF	TGTGCCAGCAGCATGGGACAGGGTCGTTATGGCTACACCTTC
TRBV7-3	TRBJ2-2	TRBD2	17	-	CASSYSPGTTRTGELFF	TGTGCCAGCAGTTACTCCCCCGGGACTACTCGCACCGGGGAGCTGTTTTTT